This T cell receptor (beta chain) emerged from a study of T-cell reconstitution after alpha-beta-depleted transplantation in children. This clonotype was counted between two and nine times. Its antigen is undetermined. Researchers prepared the TCRbeta library using unique molecular identifiers, the study reports. TCRdb re-called the PCR reads through MiXCR, storing one row per CDR3 protein. The data contain some 200,000 distinct CDR3 sequences, around 8.4% of them singletons. General study findings and limits: Newly made T cells mostly supplied T-cell counts and diversity one year after transplant. Recipient T cells and thymic progenitors that survived gave rise to the high TCRbeta diversity observed at day 60 in some patients. Several hundred expanded graft clones reportedly were the source of alpha-beta T cells about two months after transplant.

Germline V lookup: CDR1 KGHDR, CDR2 SFDVKD. There are 20 residues in the CDR3. V lost 2 bases and J lost 1, with 26 bases in between. The chain uses TRBV24-1 and TRBJ2-7; D is unclear. This specimen consisted of PBMCs, mostly from graft donor cells, obtained 360 days after TCRalphabeta/CD19-depleted stem cell transplant. This receptor was obtained from a male patient aged 2 to 10 who had a stem cell transplant for acute myeloid leukemia, so the T cells may come from the graft donor. Here the CDR3 DNA reads TGTGCCACCAGTGATTCTTACCTTGGGCATCGGCGGACCTTATCCTACGAGCAGTACGTC. Protein product: CATSDSYLGHRRTLSYEQYV.